This passage covers 13 T cell receptor beta chains from one sample sequenced in a study of siplizumab effects on memory and regulatory T cells. Using immunoSEQ multiplex PCR, the repertoire was profiled, and TCRdb retains in-frame clones only, with some absent. The table shows around 100,000 clones, with around 95% occurring only once. Material: Tregs sorted from blood. These receptors came from a human donor in good health.

This sequence joins TRBV28 and TRBJ1-2, with D possibly matching TRBD1 (5 bases). The CDR3 runs to 12 residues. Germline values: CDR1 MDHEN, CDR2 SYDVKM. Trimming shortened V by 11 bases and J by 4 bases, and 14 bases separated the two germline ends. The CDR3 spells CASLRGLYGYTF. In DNA form, the CDR3 reads TGTGCCTCCCTCCGGGGACTCTATGGCTACACCTTC.

This clone is a singleton in its sample. The chain has TRBV7-2 and TRBJ2-7, with 7 positions matching TRBD1. The CDR3 covers 13 residues. Looked up from germline, CDR1 is SGHTA and CDR2 is FQGNSA. Trimming at V came to 5 bases and at J to 3 bases, leaving 4 bases not matched to a gene. In nucleotides, the CDR3 is TGTGCCAGCAGCCGTAACAGGGGCTACGAGCAGTACTTC. Translation gives CASSRNRGYEQYF.

The chain recombines TRBV27 with TRBJ1-1; 8 positions agree with TRBD1. Germline CDR1 reads MNHEY; CDR2 reads SMNVEV (reference sequence). The CDR3 sequence is 13 residues long. With V trimmed by 6 bases and J by 8 bases, 8 bases remained unmatched. The CDR3 DNA reads TGTGCCAGCAGGCGAAACCGGGACAGGGAAGCTTTCTTT. Translating gives CASRRNRDREAFF.

The gene calls are TRBV6-5 and TRBJ1-1, with D tentatively TRBD1 (5 bases). The CDR3 runs 12 residues. Germline V CDR1 and CDR2: MNHEY, SVGAGI. Trimming took off 10 bases at V and 4 bases at J, with 13 bases between the two ends. In DNA, the CDR3 is TGTGCCACCGGGGGGAGGGGCACTGAAGCTTTCTTT. The encoded protein is CATGGRGTEAFF.

This clone was observed once. The chain carries TRBV6-5 and TRBJ1-3, with D hard to call. CDR3 size: 14 residues. Trimming left V 6 bases short and J 3 bases short, with 12 bases between. The germline gives CDR1 MNHEY, CDR2 SVGAGI. The DNA of the CDR3 is TGTGCCAGCAGAATCCGGGGTTATGGAAACACCATATATTTT. Its protein is CASRIRGYGNTIYF.

This clone was detected only a few times. This sequence joins TRBV5-4 and TRBJ1-1; 7 bases agree with TRBD1. The V segment lost 5 bases and the J segment 6 bases; nucleotides outside the gene matches: 13. This CDR3 has 15 residues. Germline CDR1 SGHNT, CDR2 YYREEE (reference sequence). The chain's CDR3 is CASRAYLGGASEAFF. The CDR3 coding sequence is TGTGCCAGCAGGGCGTACCTAGGGGGCGCGTCTGAAGCTTTCTTT. The full variable domain, completed using reference TRBV5-4 and TRBJ1-1, is ETGVTQSPTHLIKTRGQQVTLRCSSQSGHNTVSWYQQALGQGPQFIFQYYREEENGRGNFPPRFSGLQFPNYSSELNVNALELDDSALYLCASRAYLGGASEAFFGQGTRLTVV.

This clone was recorded once. The rearrangement links TRBV7-6 to TRBJ1-1, with 8 positions matching TRBD1. The germline CDR1 and CDR2 sequences are SGHVS and FNYEAQ. The length of the CDR3 is 17 residues. J gave up 5 bases and V 5 bases, and 16 bases lay outside the gene matches. The DNA for the CDR3 is TGTGCCAGCAGCGAATTTGACAGGGGTCGCCTGGGGACTGAAGCTTTCTTT. Protein product: CASSEFDRGRLGTEAFF.

The rearrangement joins TRBV30 to TRBJ1-2, with 12 bases identical to TRBD1. This CDR3 has 16 amino acids. The junction had 6 bases not matched to a gene; V was cut back by 3 bases and J by 1 base. The germline CDR1 and CDR2 sequences are GTSNPN and SVGIG (reference sequence). CDR3 region: CAWSPGQGAVNYGYTF. In DNA form, the CDR3 reads TGTGCCTGGAGCCCGGGACAGGGGGCCGTTAACTATGGCTACACCTTC.

The chain combines TRBV6-5 with TRBJ1-1, with 8 nucleotides matching TRBD1. CDR1 and CDR2 (germline): MNHEY, SVGAGI. The CDR3 runs 15 residues. V shed 5 bases, J shed 4 bases, and the junction held 9 bases outside the gene matches. CDR3 nucleotides: TGTGCCAGCAGTCCGAGGACAGGGTTGGGCACTGAAGCTTTCTTT. It yields the protein CASSPRTGLGTEAFF.

This chain connects TRBV19 to TRBJ1-2; 11 bases agree with TRBD1. Germline trimming cut 1 base from V and 7 bases from J; bases unmatched to any gene: 11. CDR1 and CDR2 from the germline V gene are LNHDA and SQIVND (reference sequence). The CDR3 has 17 amino acids. This chain's CDR3 is CASSIGPHRTGGSGYTF. In DNA form, the CDR3 reads TGTGCCAGTAGTATAGGACCACATAGGACAGGGGGCTCTGGCTACACCTTC.

The chain employs TRBV7-3 and TRBJ2-7; no definite D call. V was trimmed by 6 bases and J by 4 bases, leaving 19 bases between them. CDR1 SGHTA and CDR2 FQGTGA come from the germline V gene. This CDR3 is built from 15 residues. The CDR3 DNA is TGTGCCAGCAGTTACCGTGGAGACGGTACTTACGAGCAGTACTTC. It is translated as CASSYRGDGTYEQYF.

The V call is TRBV6-5, the J call TRBJ1-1; weak D call: TRBD1 (5 bases). The germline V and J ends were trimmed by 6 bases and 11 bases, with 19 bases remaining between them. Germline V gives CDR1 MNHEY, CDR2 SVGAGI. The length of the CDR3 is 13 residues. The CDR3 nucleotides are TGTGCCAGCAGCTCTGACCGGGACCTGGGTGCTTTCTTT. Residues: CASSSDRDLGAFF.

V and J are TRBV28 and TRBJ2-4; D is perhaps TRBD2 (5 bases). The CDR3 is 19 amino acids. Looked up from germline, CDR1 is MDHEN and CDR2 is SYDVKM. Trimming stripped 1 base from V and 2 bases from J, with 21 bases between. CDR3 amino acids: CASSLYRVGEGRTKNIQYF. CDR3 in DNA: TGTGCCAGCAGTTTATATCGGGTGGGAGAGGGAAGAACCAAAAACATTCAGTACTTC.